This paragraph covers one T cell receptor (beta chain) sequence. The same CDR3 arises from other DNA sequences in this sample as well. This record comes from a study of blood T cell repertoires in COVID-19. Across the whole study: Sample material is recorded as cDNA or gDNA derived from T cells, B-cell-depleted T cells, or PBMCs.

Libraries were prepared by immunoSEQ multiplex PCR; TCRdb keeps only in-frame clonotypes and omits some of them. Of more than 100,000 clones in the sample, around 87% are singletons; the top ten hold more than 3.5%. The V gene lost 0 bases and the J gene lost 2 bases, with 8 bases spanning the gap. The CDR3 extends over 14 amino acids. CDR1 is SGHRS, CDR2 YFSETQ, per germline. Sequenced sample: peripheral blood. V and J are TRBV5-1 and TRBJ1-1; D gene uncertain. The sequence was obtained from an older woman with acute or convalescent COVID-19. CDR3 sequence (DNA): TGCGCCAGCAGCTTGGGGGCGCAAAACACTGAAGCTTTCTTT. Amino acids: CASSLGAQNTEAFF. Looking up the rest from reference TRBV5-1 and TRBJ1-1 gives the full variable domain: KAGVTQTPRYLIKTRGQQVTLSCSPISGHRSVSWYQQTPGQGLQFLFEYFSETQRNKGNFPGRFSGRQFSNSRSEMNVSTLELGDSALYLCASSLGAQNTEAFFGQGTRLTVV.